This T cell receptor beta chain was retrieved from a study of post-analysis software for immune sequencing data (dated by TCRdb to between 2014 and 2016). Study-level background: Disease courses on record covered relapsing-remitting, secondary progressive and progressive-relapsing multiple sclerosis, though some patients had no subtype annotation. A subset of samples was prepared in parallel using single-end sample barcoding, then pooled and co-amplified after Illumina adapter ligation. Patient repertoires were compared against around twelve previously published healthy control repertoires from donors aged about 6 to 28 years.

Receptor amplification or capture employed PCR. This sample was sequenced with an Illumina HiSeq 2500. To reduce PCR and sequencing biases, unique molecular identifiers were built into the TCR beta cDNA libraries. Per 1 to 10 million input T cells, approximately 500,000 cDNA molecules were obtained, such that each molecule approximated one T cell. Patient libraries were prepared and sequenced with the same protocol used for the earlier healthy control dataset. Samples belonging to the same batch were prepared together, multiplexed and sequenced on a shared HiSeq lane. Processing in the source paper ran as follows. MIGEC handled the raw barcoded reads, throwing out single-read molecular identifier groups before consensus assembly and CDR3 extraction. Clonotype tables were post-analysed with VDJtools, normalizing diversity by down-sampling all datasets to the smallest sample size. In repertoire overlap clustering, CDR3 amino acid sequences, but not nucleotide sequences, were matched to correct batch-related cross-sample contamination. Using fastp at Q25 and MiXCR, TCRdb reprocessed the public reads and kept productive beta chains. Identical CDR3 proteins give one entry, which carries the most common genes and DNA. TCRdb's processing, not the authors' own work, is the source of the V and J calls. This sample gives 750,000 to 950,000 distinct CDR3 sequences in total; about 53% of them show up just once. Together, the top ten hold 4.6% of the sample.

With respect to this clonotype: Its cognate antigen has yet to be identified. No quality values exist for individual bases; no much larger clone is one base distant.

TCR beta repertoires were profiled from peripheral blood of some 13 young patients with multiple sclerosis to demonstrate the VDJtools post-analysis software. The multiple sclerosis patients were children and adolescents between roughly 6 and 16 years of age. CDR1 and CDR2 (SNHLY, FYNNEI) derive from the germline V gene. Deletion took 8 bases off V and 7 bases off J, with a span of 11 bases between the germline ends. From its cysteine to its phenylalanine, the CDR3 spans 11 amino acids. The retained sequence is limited to the CDR3, 33 bases, with the frame set at the first base. Points the paper makes about the study in general: Normalized Chao1 diversity was significantly lower in multiple sclerosis patients than controls, suggesting substantial peripheral T-cell clonal expansion. When samples were clustered directly using the F measure, samples prepared in the same batch co-clustered strongly, which prompted a batch-effect correction. Patients showed significantly higher frequencies than controls for 4 or 5 TRBV segments, among them TRBV5-6, TRBV5-1 and TRBV20-1. The multiple sclerosis patient group was slightly younger than the control group.

Input material: blood. The sequence is built from TRBV2 and TRBJ2-5, with the D gene uncertain. This sequence was found in a girl aged 5 to 17 with multiple sclerosis. The CDR3 region: CASPVSGTQYF. At the DNA level, the sequence is TGTGCCAGCCCTGTTAGTGGGACCCAGTACTTC.